Listed below are T cell receptor beta chains from one sample, sequenced in a study of cytomegalovirus exposure and HLA in healthy donors. Measured with immunoSEQ multiplex PCR; TCRdb has only the in-frame clones, and not every one. The repertoire includes 110,000 to 150,000 clones, approximately 80% of them detected once, and 3% to 4.5% sits in the top ten. The specimen sequenced was PBMCs. These receptors originate from a male donor in good health and CMV-seronegative. Each CDR3 is given with its conserved first and last residue. The order of the fields is J gene, D gene, V gene, clone size, CDR3 DNA, CDR3 protein. The D gene is left open where the match is weak. Some rows mark clone size as missing; the rest say once, few, many or name a class of expanded clone.

j_gene: TRBJ2-5
d_gene: TRBD2
v_gene: TRBV27
abundance: NA
CDR3nt: TGTGCCAGCAGACGAGCGGGGGAGACCCAGTACTTC
CDR3aa: CASRRAGETQYF

j_gene: TRBJ1-5
d_gene: NA
v_gene: TRBV19
abundance: NA
CDR3nt: TGTGCCAGTAGTATTGGGTCTGGGGGCGCGGCTCCGCCCCAGCATTTT
CDR3aa: CASSIGSGGAAPPQHF

j_gene: TRBJ2-1
d_gene: NA
v_gene: TRBV27
abundance: NA
CDR3nt: TGTGCCAGTCTTAGACTAGACTACAATGAGCAGTTCTTC
CDR3aa: CASLRLDYNEQFF

j_gene: TRBJ2-7
d_gene: NA
v_gene: TRBV10-3
abundance: few
CDR3nt: TGTGCCATCAGTGGTGCAGGGTCCCCTCACGAGCAGTACTTC
CDR3aa: CAISGAGSPHEQYF

j_gene: TRBJ1-4
d_gene: NA
v_gene: TRBV11-1
abundance: NA
CDR3nt: TGTGCCAGCAGCGAAACAGTACACCTTAATGAAAAACTGTTTTTT
CDR3aa: CASSETVHLNEKLFF

j_gene: TRBJ1-1
d_gene: NA
v_gene: TRBV5-1
abundance: NA
CDR3nt: TGCGCCAGCAGCTTGGCCTCTAAAGGAGAGTGGATGAACACTGAAGCTTTCTTT
CDR3aa: CASSLASKGEWMNTEAFF

j_gene: TRBJ2-4
d_gene: NA
v_gene: TRBV7-2
abundance: NA
CDR3nt: TGTGCCAGCAGACCTCACACAAAGCTAGCGTTCATTCAGTACTTC
CDR3aa: CASRPHTKLAFIQYF

j_gene: TRBJ1-2
d_gene: TRBD1
v_gene: TRBV27
abundance: NA
CDR3nt: TGTGCCAGCAGTTCCGGGACAGATAACTATGGCTACACCTTC
CDR3aa: CASSSGTDNYGYTF

j_gene: TRBJ2-7
d_gene: TRBD2
v_gene: TRBV6-5
abundance: once
CDR3nt: TGTGCCAGCAGTACCGGGACTAGCGGAACCTACGAGCAGTACTTC
CDR3aa: CASSTGTSGTYEQYF

j_gene: TRBJ2-7
d_gene: NA
v_gene: TRBV4-2
abundance: NA
CDR3nt: TGTGCCAGCAGCCAGATAAGGGGGGAGCAGTACTTC
CDR3aa: CASSQIRGEQYF

j_gene: TRBJ2-6
d_gene: NA
v_gene: TRBV6-1
abundance: NA
CDR3nt: TGTGCCAGCAAGGACAAAAGTTCTGGGGCCAACGTCCTGACTTTC
CDR3aa: CASKDKSSGANVLTF

j_gene: TRBJ2-7
d_gene: NA
v_gene: TRBV10-3
abundance: NA
CDR3nt: TGTGCCATCAGTGGTCTAGAGGCAGGGGTCTCCTACGAGCAGTACTTC
CDR3aa: CAISGLEAGVSYEQYF

j_gene: TRBJ1-1
d_gene: TRBD1
v_gene: TRBV6-1
abundance: NA
CDR3nt: TGTGCCAGCAGTGTGAAGGCAGGGGGCGTCACTGAAGCTTTCTTT
CDR3aa: CASSVKAGGVTEAFF

j_gene: TRBJ2-4
d_gene: TRBD1
v_gene: TRBV30
abundance: NA
CDR3nt: TGTGCCTGGAGCGGAATCGGGACAGGCATCAGAAAAAACAGTCAGTACTTC
CDR3aa: CAWSGIGTGIRKNSQYF

j_gene: TRBJ1-5
d_gene: NA
v_gene: TRBV2
abundance: NA
CDR3nt: TGTGCCAGCAGTGAAGAGGCCAGGGTATCGGGCCAGCCCCAGCATTTT
CDR3aa: CASSEEARVSGQPQHF

j_gene: TRBJ2-2
d_gene: NA
v_gene: TRBV18
abundance: NA
CDR3nt: TGTGCCAGCTCCCCCTTCGGCGGGGAGCTGTTTTTT
CDR3aa: CASSPFGGELFF

j_gene: TRBJ2-1
d_gene: TRBD2
v_gene: TRBV14
abundance: NA
CDR3nt: TGTGCCAGCAGCCTCCCCGGGGGGTATGAGCAGTTCTTC
CDR3aa: CASSLPGGYEQFF

j_gene: TRBJ2-7
d_gene: NA
v_gene: TRBV28
abundance: NA
CDR3nt: TGTGCCAGCATGCAGGGTGCCTCGGTGTACGAGCAGTACTTC
CDR3aa: CASMQGASVYEQYF